This passage covers 27 T cell receptor beta chains from one sample sequenced in a study of blood T cell repertoires in COVID-19. Method: immunoSEQ multiplex PCR; TCRdb's copy keeps in-frame clones and lacks some. Of about 240,000 clones listed, 85% to 90% were seen once; the top ten hold 9.5% to 13%. The material sequenced was peripheral blood. These receptors were taken from a woman aged 50 to 60 with COVID-19, enrolled during active disease.

This clone was seen only once. This chain uses TRBV7-2 with TRBJ2-1; 8 bases agree with TRBD2. The V gene end was trimmed by 5 bases and the J gene end by 0 bases; junction bases not matched to a gene: 12. CDR1 and CDR2 (germline): SGHTA, FQGNSA. The CDR3 is 18 amino acids. In DNA form, the CDR3 reads TGTGCCAGCAGCCCCAAGGGGAGCGGGGGCCCCTCCTACAATGAGCAGTTCTTC. This gives the protein CASSPKGSGGPSYNEQFF.

The V call is TRBV19, the J call TRBJ2-5; D unclear. Trimming stripped 8 bases from V and 2 bases from J, with 12 bases between. Looked up from germline, CDR1 is LNHDA and CDR2 is SQIVND (reference sequence). The CDR3 is 13 amino acids. In nucleotides, the CDR3 is TGTGCCAGTTCGAAGACTGTGCAAGAGACCCAGTACTTC. Protein: CASSKTVQETQYF.

The CDR3 nucleotides read TGTGCCAGCAGTGAAATAGGCAGGGCGGGGGAGCAGTACTTC. Translation gives CASSEIGRAGEQYF. The chain links TRBV6-1 to TRBJ2-7; the D gene is possibly TRBD2 (6 bases). V was cut by 2 bases and J by 7 bases, with 15 bases left in between. Germline V lookup: CDR1 MNHNS, CDR2 SASEGT. This CDR3 has 14 amino acids.

The V gene is TRBV2, the J gene TRBJ2-2; D not certain. CDR3 size: 12 residues. In germline, CDR1 is SNHLY, CDR2 FYNNEI. Trimming pared 9 bases from V and 0 bases from J, leaving 5 bases between. CDR3 sequence reads: CARTANTGELFF. For the CDR3, the DNA is TGTGCCAGAACAGCGAACACCGGGGAGCTGTTTTTT.

V usage is TRBV18 and J usage is TRBJ2-5, with TRBD2 as a possible D gene (7 bases). The V end lost 0 bases, the J end lost 1 base, and 9 bases lay between the germline ends. Germline V CDR1 and CDR2: KGHSH, LQKENI. The CDR3 length is 15 residues. CDR3 nucleotide sequence: TGTGCCAGCTCACCACCCGGGGGGCTCCAAGAGACCCAGTACTTC. Encoded protein: CASSPPGGLQETQYF.

The chain recombines TRBV9 with TRBJ2-7, with 8 bases matching TRBD2. The germline gives CDR1 SGDLS, CDR2 YYNGEE. The ends lost 2 bases at V and 3 bases at J; junction bases unmatched: 4. This CDR3 spans 14 amino acids. CDR3 bases: TGTGCCAGCAGCGTGGGAAGCGGGAGCTACGAGCAGTACTTC. It specifies CASSVGSGSYEQYF.

This clone was detected a few times. DNA of the CDR3: TGTGCCACCAGTGATTTGCCGGGACATTTAAGACTTTACGAGCAGTACGTC. Its protein product is CATSDLPGHLRLYEQYV. This chain connects TRBV24-1 to TRBJ2-7; TRBD1 is a possible D gene (6 bases). V lost 0 bases, J lost 4 bases, and 18 bases lay in between. The CDR3 runs 17 residues. Germline V gene data show CDR1 as KGHDR and CDR2 as SFDVKD.

This chain connects TRBV7-2 to TRBJ2-7; D unresolved. Germline CDR1 reads SGHTA; CDR2 reads FQGNSA. Between the trimmed V and J ends, which lost 7 bases and 2 bases, there was a span of 15 bases. The CDR3 sequence is 14 residues long. The CDR3 nucleotides are TGTGCCAGCACCCCGCCAGTGGTTACCTACGAGCAGTACTTC. The encoded protein is CASTPPVVTYEQYF.

This clone counts as medium-sized (0.01 to 0.1%). The V call is TRBV6-6, the J call TRBJ2-2; the D gene is possibly TRBD2 (5 bases). From germline, CDR1 is MNHNY and CDR2 SVGAGI (reference sequence). The CDR3 runs 17 residues. V was shortened by 5 bases and J by 0 bases, with 16 bases between the two germline ends. The CDR3 DNA follows: TGTGCCAGCAGTCCCCGGGGAAGCGCCGCGAACACCGGGGAGCTGTTTTTT. It codes for CASSPRGSAANTGELFF.

V usage is TRBV24-1 and J usage is TRBJ2-1; D perhaps matches TRBD2 (5 bases). The length of the CDR3 is 15 residues. From germline, CDR1 is KGHDR and CDR2 SFDVKD. V shed 1 base and J shed 7 bases, with 13 bases lying between them. The CDR3 DNA is TGTGCCACCAGTGATTTTGGCTTAACGGGAAATGAGCAGTTCTTC. It codes for CATSDFGLTGNEQFF.

The chain couples TRBV6-1 to TRBJ2-7; tentatively, D is TRBD2 (5 bases). V was clipped by 0 bases and J by 2 bases, with 11 bases between them. The CDR3 is 15 residues long. Germline V gene sequence: CDR1 MNHNS, CDR2 SASEGT. Here the CDR3 DNA reads TGTGCCAGCAGTGAAGCGCTGTTGGGAGCCTACGAGCAGTACTTC. This codes for CASSEALLGAYEQYF.

The chain couples TRBV19 to TRBJ1-2, with a weak D call TRBD1 (6 bases). CDR1 and CDR2 (germline): LNHDA, SQIVND (reference sequence). The CDR3 contains 13 residues. Trimming cost V 4 bases and J 1 base, with 7 bases left between them. For the CDR3, the DNA is TGTGCCAGTAGTAGGGACATTAACTATGGCTACACCTTC. Its protein product is CASSRDINYGYTF.

The chain employs TRBV3-1 (or the pseudogene TRBV3-2) and TRBJ2-2; 7 bases are shared with TRBD1. The CDR3 covers 16 residues. Germline V gene data show CDR1 as LGHDT and CDR2 as YNNKEL (reference sequence). V dropped 0 bases and J dropped 2; count of bases not matched to a gene: 3. Here the CDR3 reads CASSQDRTGNTGELFF. The CDR3 nucleotides read TGTGCCAGCAGCCAAGATAGGACAGGCAACACCGGGGAGCTGTTTTTT.

This chain joins TRBV30 and TRBJ1-1; maybe TRBD1 (6 bases). The V end lost 0 bases, the J end lost 4 bases, and 33 bases lay between the germline ends. The CDR3 length is 21 residues. The germline V gene encodes CDR1 GTSNPN and CDR2 SVGIG (reference sequence). CDR3 loop: CAWSVRARGILSRGRGTEAFF. CDR3 bases: TGTGCCTGGAGTGTACGGGCGAGGGGGATCCTTAGTCGGGGAAGGGGCACTGAAGCTTTCTTT.

The rearrangement uses TRBV6-5 and TRBJ1-5; TRBD1 matches at 7 bases. Germline lookup yields CDR1 MNHEY and CDR2 SVGAGI. V lost 5 bases, J lost 0 bases, and 4 bases stayed unmatched. The CDR3 contains 15 residues. The CDR3 reads CASSRTGDSNQPQHF. The DNA of the CDR3 is TGTGCCAGCAGTCGAACAGGGGATAGCAATCAGCCCCAGCATTTT.

The V gene is TRBV20-1, the J gene TRBJ2-1; 8 bases fit TRBD1. J gave up 5 bases and V 3 bases, and 15 bases lay outside the gene matches. Germline CDR1 reads DFQATT; CDR2 reads SNEGSKA (reference sequence). CDR3 length equals 17 residues. CDR3 amino acids: CSASEWGQVHLDNEQFF. Written as DNA, the CDR3 is TGCAGTGCTAGTGAATGGGGACAGGTCCATCTCGACAATGAGCAGTTCTTC.

The chain recombines TRBV19 with TRBJ1-2, with 7 bases identical to TRBD1. CDR3 length equals 14 residues. Germline values: CDR1 LNHDA, CDR2 SQIVND (reference sequence). J lost 8 bases, V lost 2 bases, and 8 bases had no gene match. CDR3 coding DNA: TGTGCCAGTAGTATAATCGGGACAGTCGGAGGCTACACCTTC. Translated, it gives CASSIIGTVGGYTF.

The chain carries TRBV19 and TRBJ2-6; D possibly corresponds to TRBD1 (5 bases). V lost 5 bases to trimming and J lost 2 bases, with 22 bases between them. CDR1 is LNHDA, CDR2 SQIVND, per germline (reference sequence). This CDR3 has 19 amino acids. CDR3 region: CASSSRRRGRFPGANVLTF. CDR3 in DNA: TGTGCCAGTAGTTCGAGGAGAAGGGGAAGATTCCCTGGGGCCAACGTCCTGACTTTC.

The rearrangement uses TRBV6-6 and TRBJ1-1; D call uncertain. In germline, CDR1 is MNHNY, CDR2 SVGAGI (reference sequence). Trimming took off 3 bases at V and 4 bases at J, with 15 bases between the two ends. This CDR3 contains 15 residues. The CDR3 protein is CASSYFRGSGTEAFF. CDR3 nucleotides: TGTGCCAGCAGTTATTTTAGAGGGTCCGGCACTGAAGCTTTCTTT.

The chain uses TRBV27 and TRBJ1-6; perhaps TRBD1 as D (6 bases). Germline-derived CDR1 and CDR2 are MNHEY and SMNVEV (reference sequence). Trimming shortened V by 6 bases and J by 13 bases, and 13 bases separated the two germline ends. The CDR3 extends over 12 amino acids. This CDR3 reads CASRTGVGPLHF. CDR3 DNA sequence: TGTGCCAGCAGGACAGGCGTAGGCCCCCTCCACTTT.

This clone was found a few times. The chain is built from TRBV19 and TRBJ1-5, with a tentative D call TRBD1 (6 bases). The CDR3 runs to 17 residues. Germline V gene sequence: CDR1 LNHDA, CDR2 SQIVND (reference sequence). V was trimmed by 2 bases and J by 3 bases, leaving 17 bases between them. DNA for the CDR3: TGTGCCAGTAGTATACTATCCAGGGGAGGGTTCAATCAGCCCCAGCATTTT. Amino acid sequence: CASSILSRGGFNQPQHF.

This chain connects TRBV5-5 to TRBJ1-2; 7 bases fit TRBD1. The trim removed 6 bases at V and 4 bases at J, leaving 15 bases unmatched. In germline, CDR1 is SGHKS, CDR2 YYEKEE (reference sequence). This CDR3 is 16 amino acids long. CDR3 amino acids: CASTRPERGQGYGYTF. The CDR3 nucleotides read TGTGCCAGCACCCGACCAGAGAGGGGGCAAGGCTATGGCTACACCTTC. The full variable domain, with the rest looked up from reference TRBV5-5 and TRBJ1-2, is DAGVTQSPTHLIKTRGQQVTLRCSPISGHKSVSWYQQVLGQGPQFIFQYYEKEERGRGNFPDRFSARQFPNYSSELNVNALLLGDSALYLCASTRPERGQGYGYTFGSGTRLTVV.

This clone was detected once. The chain joins TRBV5-1 to TRBJ1-1; D is perhaps TRBD1 (5 bases). CDR1 SGHRS and CDR2 YFSETQ come from the germline V gene. The CDR3 runs to 18 residues. The V end was cut by 3 bases, the J end by 5 bases, with 26 bases between. The CDR3 DNA follows: TGCGCCAGCAGCTCCGTACCACTCCAGGGATCCCGGGGGACTGAAGCTTTCTTT. Protein: CASSSVPLQGSRGTEAFF.

This chain links TRBV11-1 with TRBJ1-1; D is unclear. V was clipped by 10 bases and J by 1 base, with 13 bases between them. Germline values: CDR1 SGHAT, CDR2 FQDESV (reference sequence). The CDR3 has 13 amino acids. In DNA, the CDR3 is TGTGCCATATCAGGCAGAACGAACACTGAAGCTTTCTTT. Protein sequence: CAISGRTNTEAFF.

The V call is TRBV4-3, the J call TRBJ2-2; maybe TRBD1 (5 bases). The germline gives CDR1 LGHNA, CDR2 YSLEER. The V gene lost 0 bases and the J gene lost 7 bases, with 12 bases spanning the gap. This CDR3 is 15 amino acids long. CDR3 sequence: CASSQEPGRGGELFF. CDR3 sequence (DNA): TGCGCCAGCAGCCAAGAACCAGGAAGGGGCGGGGAGCTGTTTTTT.

In its sample, this clone was seen a few times. The chain couples TRBV6-4 to TRBJ1-6, with D unclear. The germline V gene has CDR1 MRHNA and CDR2 SNTAGT. The CDR3 is 12 residues long. Trimming shortened V by 0 bases and J by 12 bases, and 6 bases separated the two germline ends. CDR3 nucleotides: TGTGCCAGCAGTGACTCGAGTGGACCCCTCCACTTT. It codes for CASSDSSGPLHF.

The chain is built from TRBV5-5 and TRBJ2-5; 10 positions match TRBD1. V lost 4 bases and J lost 2; bases outside the gene matches: 8. The germline gives CDR1 SGHKS, CDR2 YYEKEE (reference sequence). The CDR3 is made up of 16 amino acids. CDR3 loop: CASSLNPGQGQETQYF. The CDR3 coding sequence is TGTGCCAGCAGCCTGAACCCGGGACAGGGGCAAGAGACCCAGTACTTC.